Described below is a single T cell receptor (beta chain) sequence and its context. Its antigen remains unknown. In each case, RNA was isolated and then reverse transcribed into cDNA as the sequencing template. Sequencing used immunoSEQ multiplex PCR; TCRdb keeps in-frame clones, though not all of them. The sample comprises 200,000 to 250,000 clones, more than 45% of which are singletons, and more than 1.5% rests with the top ten. This specimen belongs to a study of CD8+ T cells in alopecia areata. Background on the study: Tofacitinib exposure lasted 6 to 18 months, followed by 6 months off drug.

The treatment denotes: oral pan-JAK inhibitor, 5-10 mg twice daily. Collection of lesional scalp punch biopsies and peripheral blood was performed in alopecia areata patients. V lost 0 bases to trimming and J lost 5 bases, with 13 bases between them. This CDR3 region has 14 residues. CDR1 and CDR2 from the germline V gene are GTSNPN and SVGIG (reference sequence). Points from the study as a whole: Only a single nonresponder existed, so baseline CD8+ expansion links stay unclear. Higher clonality was seen in lesional scalp than in normal scalp, especially in alopecia totalis/universalis.

The sample consisted of CD4+ T cells sorted from blood, taken at week 4, from a patient treated with tofacitinib. The chain carries TRBV30 and TRBJ1-2; D not resolved. The clonotype was recovered from a human donor with alopecia areata. CDR3 protein: CAWSVGQAWYGYTF. The CDR3 nucleotides are TGTGCCTGGAGTGTAGGGCAGGCTTGGTATGGCTACACCTTC.